This T cell receptor (beta chain) was recovered during a study of T-cell reconstitution after alpha-beta-depleted transplantation in children (dated by TCRdb to the mid-2010s). About the study as a whole: T-cell immune reconstitution after TCRalphabeta/CD19-depleted allogeneic hematopoietic cell transplantation in children was quantitatively tracked in the study by means of TCR repertoire profiling.

CDR1 and CDR2, looked up from the germline V gene, are SQVTM and ANQGSEA. Deletion took 8 bases off V and 2 bases off J, with a span of 14 bases between the germline ends. The CDR3, cysteine through phenylalanine, is 13 amino acids long. Only the CDR3 DNA is retained, 39 bases long and in frame from the first base. There are many counts of this clonotype. Its cognate antigen has yet to be identified. Base qualities are not provided; no much larger clone lies one nucleotide away. What this sample's treatment or condition label stands for: allogeneic hematopoietic cell transplantation with graft depleted of TCRalphabeta T cells and CD19 B cells. TCRalphabeta/CD19-depleted allogeneic hematopoietic cell grafts were given to the transplant recipients, all of whom were children. The research as a whole found: The frequencies of hyperexpanded clones fell over the following months, and after one year, T-cell counts and TCRbeta diversity were mostly attributed to newly produced T cells. About two months after transplant, the apparently early recovery of alphabetaT-cell counts reportedly depended on just several hundred clones that had expanded rapidly and came from non-depleted graft cells. In some patients, high TCRbeta diversity at day 60 was attributed to recipient T cells and intrathymic progenitors that had survived conditioning.

The library was built by means of PCR. Sequencing relied on an Illumina HiSeq 2500. Molecular barcoding was employed in the preparation of TCR libraries, with unique molecular identifiers being used to normalize TCRbeta repertoire quantification. Clones were called with MiXCR by TCRdb after fastp trimmed the public reads at Q25, and only in-frame beta chains were retained. Every distinct CDR3 protein forms one entry, paired with its most common genes and DNA. In this sample the table shows around 500,000 distinct CDR3 sequences, roughly 23% of which occur a single time. In total, the top ten clones hold 11% to 15% of the sample.

The chain is assembled from TRBV29-1 and TRBJ2-3, and possibly TRBD2, on 5 matching bases. The sample consisted of PBMCs, mostly from graft donor cells, taken 360 days after TCRalphabeta/CD19-depleted stem cell transplant. This receptor was identified in a boy under two years old who had a stem cell transplant for acute myeloid leukemia, so the T cells may come from the graft donor. CDR3 region: CSLSGAHTDTQYF. The bases are TGCAGCTTAAGCGGTGCCCACACAGATACGCAGTATTTT.